This T cell receptor beta chain was sequenced in a study of vaccination and CD4 T cells after COVID-19. Overall study: SARS-CoV-2 PCR on nasal swabs had been positive for the convalescent patients; fewer than ten were mild and one was severe. The post-COVID sampling time was a median 101 days after diagnosis, ranging from 35 to 161.

General study results and limits: Spike mono-reactive clones accounted for 304 of the 307 vaccine-specific clones found in convalescent patients.

TCRdb re-analysed the PCR reads in MiXCR, keeping a single row per CDR3 protein. The profile shows 25,000 or so distinct CDR3 sequences, 51% of them singletons. On this clonotype: Its antigen is currently unknown. The junction departs from the called germline gene at one end, perhaps through a read error.

This CDR3 comprises 13 residues. The sample was CD4+ T cells from blood, taken before SARS-CoV-2 vaccination. The sequence was collected from a human donor who had recovered from COVID-19. The chain has TRBV12-3 or TRBV12-4 and TRBJ2-5, with D unclear. CDR3 nucleotide sequence: TGTGCCAGCAGTTTTGGAATTGGAGAGGCCCAGTATTTC. The encoded protein is CASSFGIGEAQYF.